This TCR beta chain was sequenced for a study of cytomegalovirus exposure and HLA in healthy donors. The V and J ends lost 6 bases and 5 bases respectively, with 16 bases between them. In germline, CDR1 is MNHNY, CDR2 SVGAGI (reference sequence). CDR3 length: 14 residues. Primers: 60 Vbeta forward and 13 Jbeta reverse. Measured with immunoSEQ multiplex PCR; TCRdb has only the in-frame clones, and not every one. The table lists under 200,000 clones, more than 70% of them singletons. The chain combines TRBV6-6 with TRBJ2-5, with D perhaps matching TRBD1 (6 bases). The receptor was isolated from a male donor in good health and CMV-seronegative. Material: PBMCs. The CDR3 loop reads CASRKQGIEETQYF. Here the CDR3 DNA reads TGTGCCAGCAGAAAACAGGGTATTGAGGAGACCCAGTACTTC.